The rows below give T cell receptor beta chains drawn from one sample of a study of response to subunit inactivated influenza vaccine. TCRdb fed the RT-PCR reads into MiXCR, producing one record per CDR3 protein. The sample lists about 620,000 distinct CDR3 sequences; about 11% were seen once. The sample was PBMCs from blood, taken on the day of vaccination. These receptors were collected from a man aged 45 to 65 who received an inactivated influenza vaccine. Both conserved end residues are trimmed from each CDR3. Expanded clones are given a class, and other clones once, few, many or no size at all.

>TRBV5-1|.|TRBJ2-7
ASSLGKTGVTYEQY
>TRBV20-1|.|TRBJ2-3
SAKRAEPSTDTQY
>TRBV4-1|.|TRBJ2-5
ASSLVAGDFKETQY
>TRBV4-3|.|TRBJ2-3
ASSRTRLPGGFTDTQY
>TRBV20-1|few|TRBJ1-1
SAPSWGVAF
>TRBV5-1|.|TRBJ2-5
ASSPGVRVETQY
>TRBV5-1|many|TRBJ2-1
ASRGNAGGAYNEQF
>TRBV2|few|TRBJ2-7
ASAEGAEQY
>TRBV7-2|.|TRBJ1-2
ASSTNYYGYT
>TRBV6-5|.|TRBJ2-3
ASSYVGGRGTDTQY
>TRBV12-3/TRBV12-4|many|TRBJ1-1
ASIGGGTEAF
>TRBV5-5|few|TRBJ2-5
ASSLDPGGHGTQY
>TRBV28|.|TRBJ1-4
ASSKGVTSEKLF
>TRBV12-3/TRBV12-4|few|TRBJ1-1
ATLGAVSKAF
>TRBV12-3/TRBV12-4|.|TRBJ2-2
ASRGQPTGELF
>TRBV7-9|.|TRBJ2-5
ASSRGGQLQETQY
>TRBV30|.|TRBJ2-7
AWRPKGLAGIYEQY
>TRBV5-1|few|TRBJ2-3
ASSLMGLVADTQY
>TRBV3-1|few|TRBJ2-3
ASSPGGRDADTQY
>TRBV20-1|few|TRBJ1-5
SAGDSGRVLRDSNQPQH
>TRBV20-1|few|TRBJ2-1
SAPRGGGNEQF
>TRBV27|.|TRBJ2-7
ASSFAFGFSYEQY
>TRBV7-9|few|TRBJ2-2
ASSSGLAGLTGELF
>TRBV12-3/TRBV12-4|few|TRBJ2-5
ASSPTSGREETQY
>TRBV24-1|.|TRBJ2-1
ASASLYEQF
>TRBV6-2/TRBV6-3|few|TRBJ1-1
ASSYDGTVPKEKAF
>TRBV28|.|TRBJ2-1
ASSFGAGATYNEQF
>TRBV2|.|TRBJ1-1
ASSEYRGRTEAF
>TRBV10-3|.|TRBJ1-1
AIRDRVENTEAF
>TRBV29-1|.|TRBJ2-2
SVGNLAELF
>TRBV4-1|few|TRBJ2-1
ASSPREGRSSYNEQF
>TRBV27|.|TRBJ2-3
ASSLSRVGDTQY
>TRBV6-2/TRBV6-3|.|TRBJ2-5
ASRLAGEGQETQY
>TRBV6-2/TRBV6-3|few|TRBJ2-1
ASSYLRGGTIYEQF
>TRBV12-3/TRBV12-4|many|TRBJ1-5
ASSQIDRGRQPQH
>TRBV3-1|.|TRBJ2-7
ASSQEGTSFIEQY
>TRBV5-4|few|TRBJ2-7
ASSLSGTRALEQY
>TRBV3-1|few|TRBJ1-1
ASSDPPRTASGYFEAF
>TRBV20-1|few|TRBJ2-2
SASPRYGELF
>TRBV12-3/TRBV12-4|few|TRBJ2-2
ASSLSRGSTGELF
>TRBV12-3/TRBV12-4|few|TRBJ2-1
ASFVGYSGGNEQF
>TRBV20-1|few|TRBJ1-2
SAFPLGQVNYGYT
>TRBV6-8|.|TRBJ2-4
ASSPGLAGGPGKNIQY
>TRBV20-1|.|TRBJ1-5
SALPRSGGQPQH
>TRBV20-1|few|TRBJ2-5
SANRGYQETQY
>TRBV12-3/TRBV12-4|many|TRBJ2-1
ASSLAGGDEQF
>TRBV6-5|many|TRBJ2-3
ASSFYSGSTDTQY
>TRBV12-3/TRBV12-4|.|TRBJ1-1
ASSLETGTEAF
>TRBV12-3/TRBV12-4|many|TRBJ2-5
ASTSGETQY